This T cell receptor (beta chain) was recovered during a study of beta chain features in type 1 diabetes. Overall study: Over all samples combined, over 85 million sorted cells were examined. Findings and limits, study-wide: TCRB CDR3 length was moderately but significantly reduced in all four CD4+ subsets of Type 1 diabetes patients. Naive, central memory and Treg TCRB repertoires appeared more alike in patients than in healthy donors. Patients with type 1 diabetes showed fewer VDJ junction insertions and more deletions.

The authors sorted CD4+ naive, central memory, regulatory and stem cell-like memory cells via CD45RO/CCR7/CD25/CD127/CD95/CD27. The investigators reverse transcribed all of the isolated RNA, so they sequenced expressed TCRB transcripts. The assay was immunoSEQ multiplex PCR, and TCRdb's table has in-frame clones only and misses some. The sample lists about 150,000 clones, 10% occurring once. This CDR3 is built from 14 residues. The V end was cut by 6 bases, the J end by 3 bases, with 14 bases between. The germline CDR1 and CDR2 sequences are MNHNS and SASEGT. Notes on this clone: Its antigen is still unknown.

Input material: central memory CD4+ T cells from blood. This chain connects TRBV6-1 to TRBJ1-1; weak D call: TRBD1 (6 bases). This TCR derives from a man aged 30 to 45 with type 1 diabetes. The CDR3 sequence is CASSVDSFDTEAFF. The CDR3 nucleotides read TGTGCCAGCAGCGTGGACAGCTTTGACACTGAAGCTTTCTTT.